These T cell receptor beta chains were read from a single sample in a study of CD8+CD57+ T cells in acquired aplastic anemia. In TCRdb, the reads were re-called with MiXCR into one record per CDR3 protein. The sample carries about 190,000 distinct CDR3 sequences, 54% recorded once. The specimen sequenced was sorted CD4+, CD8+, or CD8+CD57+ T cells (not recorded which) from PBMCs. The receptors come from a human donor in good health, serving as a control. Each CDR3 is given with its conserved first and last residue.

v_gene,j_gene,len,CDR3aa
TRBV7-2,TRBJ2-7,13,CASSTGVGYEQYF
TRBV14,TRBJ2-1,16,CASSQFRGPQYNEQFF
TRBV7-2,TRBJ2-5,14,CASSFGGAEETQYF
TRBV7-6,TRBJ1-2,15,CASSSSTGNWDGYTF
TRBV7-7,TRBJ2-5,15,CASSLDSGGQETQYF
TRBV6-1,TRBJ2-3,15,CASSELGSSTDTQYF
TRBV20-1,TRBJ1-6,14,CSASTGTVRSPLHF
TRBV10-3,TRBJ1-4,12,CAIKGSNEKLFF
TRBV6-5,TRBJ1-1,14,CASSYIAGGTEAFF
TRBV20-1,TRBJ2-7,15,CSAREAGAGPFVQYF
TRBV19,TRBJ1-2,14,CVSSISGANYGYTF
TRBV7-2,TRBJ2-3,14,CASSFDKNTDTQYF
TRBV24-1,TRBJ2-5,16,CASSPGLAGSQETQYF
TRBV24-1,TRBJ1-1,15,CATSEGLGGNTEAFF
TRBV6-1,TRBJ1-6,13,CAGRQVADSPLHF
TRBV12-3/TRBV12-4,TRBJ1-3,15,CASSFDMDSGNTIYF
TRBV7-6,TRBJ2-7,14,CASSSRRGSYEQYF
TRBV7-2,TRBJ1-2,15,CASSIVSGGDYGYTF
TRBV6-2/TRBV6-3,TRBJ2-4,17,CASSIQSHRVAKNIQYF
TRBV20-1,TRBJ2-3,14,CSARGWQVTDTQYF
TRBV10-3,TRBJ2-7,13,CAIFRVYRYEQYF
TRBV18,TRBJ2-7,13,CASSLPGSYEQYF
TRBV7-9,TRBJ2-7,16,CASSSAVGRRPYEQYF
TRBV12-3/TRBV12-4,TRBJ1-5,13,CASSLDRPQPQHF
TRBV20-1,TRBJ1-5,14,CSAREQGSNQPQHF
TRBV7-9,TRBJ2-1,16,CASSLGGGAGYNEQFF
TRBV6-5,TRBJ2-7,15,CASSYFRTGDYEQYF
TRBV20-1,TRBJ2-5,11,CSARAEETQYF
TRBV19,TRBJ2-1,12,CATGPYGGEQFF